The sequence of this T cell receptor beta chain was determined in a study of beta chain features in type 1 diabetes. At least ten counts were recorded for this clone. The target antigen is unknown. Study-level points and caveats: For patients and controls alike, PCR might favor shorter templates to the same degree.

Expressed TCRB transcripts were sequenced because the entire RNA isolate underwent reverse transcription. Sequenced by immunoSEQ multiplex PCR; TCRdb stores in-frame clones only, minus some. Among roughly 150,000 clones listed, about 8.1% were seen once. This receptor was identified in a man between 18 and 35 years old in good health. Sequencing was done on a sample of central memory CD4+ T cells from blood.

This CDR3 reads CASSFEESQPQHF. The CDR3, as DNA: TGTGCCAGCAGCTTCGAGGAGAGTCAGCCCCAGCATTTT. The chain has TRBV7-2 and TRBJ1-5; D gene uncertain. CDR3 length: 13 residues. Germline V gene data show CDR1 as SGHTA and CDR2 as FQGNSA. V lost 3 bases to trimming and J lost 6 bases, with 9 bases between them.